This entry is about one T cell receptor beta chain. Its antigen is undetermined. Genomic DNA constituted the template upon which TCR beta VDJ and CDR3 profiling was performed. MiXCR was run by TCRdb on the reads, yielding one entry per CDR3 protein. The sample has 150,000 to 200,000 distinct CDR3 sequences, around 66% seen once. V lost 0 bases, J lost 4 bases, and 6 bases stayed unmatched. This CDR3 is built from 16 residues. Germline V gene lookup returns CDR1 SGHRS and CDR2 YFSETQ. The data were taken from a study of CD8+CD57+ T cells in acquired aplastic anemia. Study summary: Sorted CD4+ and CD8+ cells yielded roughly 3.5 ug of DNA on average.

Whole-study findings and limits: Found in both controls and patients were about 30 CD8+ CDR3 sequences.

This rearrangement joins TRBV5-1 to TRBJ1-2; TRBD1 matches 10 bases. The clonotype originates from a human donor with severe aplastic anemia or a healthy control (not recorded which). The sequenced sample was sorted CD4+, CD8+, or CD8+CD57+ T cells (not recorded which) from PBMCs. The CDR3 spells CASSLDPGQGSYGYTF. The CDR3 coding sequence is TGCGCCAGCAGCTTGGATCCGGGACAGGGGTCCTATGGCTACACCTTC. The full variable domain, in which reference TRBV5-1 and TRBJ1-2 provide the parts outside the CDR3, is KAGVTQTPRYLIKTRGQQVTLSCSPISGHRSVSWYQQTPGQGLQFLFEYFSETQRNKGNFPGRFSGRQFSNSRSEMNVSTLELGDSALYLCASSLDPGQGSYGYTFGSGTRLTVV.